Listed here are 30 T cell receptor beta chains from one sample, sequenced in a study of cytomegalovirus exposure and HLA in healthy donors (dated by TCRdb to about 2017). To prepare the library, the immunoSEQ multiplex PCR assay was applied. TCRdb stores this immuneACCESS table with in-frame sequences only. Part of the clones is absent; in the studies checked, under half of the shortfall reflects unresolved V genes, and no reason is known for the rest. The sample includes about 150,000 clones, with about 86% observed a single time. Over 2% of the sample belongs to the ten largest clones. The sample taken for sequencing was PBMCs. The receptors were sampled from a human donor in good health.

V is TRBV6-5 and J is TRBJ2-1; D may be TRBD1 (5 bases). Germline values: CDR1 MNHEY, CDR2 SVGAGI. Between the trimmed V and J ends, which lost 2 bases and 8 bases, there was a span of 16 bases. The CDR3 covers 15 residues. The CDR3, as DNA: TGTGCCAGCAGTTACCTCACTTCTAGGGGTCATGAGCAGTTCTTC. Amino acid sequence: CASSYLTSRGHEQFF.

The rearrangement joins TRBV28 to TRBJ2-1; 11 bases fit TRBD2. V was clipped by 7 bases and J by 8 bases; unmatched bases: 4. Germline V CDR1 and CDR2: MDHEN, SYDVKM. This CDR3 has 13 amino acids. CDR3 DNA: TGTGCCAGCACCTTAGCGGGAGGGGATGAGCAGTTCTTC. Its translation: CASTLAGGDEQFF. Based on the CDR3 plus reference TRBV28 and TRBJ2-1, the full variable domain is DVKVTQSSRYLVKRTGEKVFLECVQDMDHENMFWYRQDPGLGLRLIYFSYDVKMKEKGDIPEGYSVSREKKERFSLILESASTNQTSMYLCASTLAGGDEQFFGPGTRLTVL.

This chain connects TRBV7-8 to TRBJ2-5; D gene uncertain. The germline CDR1 and CDR2 sequences are SGHVS and FQNEAQ. Trimming took off 1 base at V and 2 bases at J, with 5 bases between the two ends. The CDR3 covers 13 residues. The CDR3 region has the DNA TGTGCCAGCAGCTTAGGACATCAAGAGACCCAGTACTTC. Amino acids: CASSLGHQETQYF. Using reference TRBV7-8 and TRBJ2-5 for the parts outside the CDR3, the full variable domain is GAGVSQSPRYKVAKRGQDVALRCDPISGHVSLFWYQQALGQGPEFLTYFQNEAQLDKSGLPSDRFFAERPEGSVSTLKIQRTQQEDSAVYLCASSLGHQETQYFGPGTRLLVL.

The chain employs TRBV15 and TRBJ1-5; D is possibly TRBD1 (5 bases). The length of the CDR3 is 14 residues. Germline assignment: CDR1 LNHNV and CDR2 YYDKDF (reference sequence). Trimming removed 11 bases from V and 0 bases from J, with 14 bases in between. DNA for the CDR3: TGTGCCGCCGGGGGTTTGGGTAGCAATCAGCCCCAGCATTTT. Translated, it gives CAAGGLGSNQPQHF.

This clone was found once. The rearrangement joins TRBV5-4 to TRBJ2-1, with TRBD1 matching 7 bases. This CDR3 region has 14 residues. V dropped 3 bases and J dropped 7; count of bases not matched to a gene: 7. The V gene's germline CDR1 is SGHNT and CDR2 YYREEE (reference sequence). CDR3 DNA: TGTGCCAGCAGCTACGGAGACAGGGCGAATGAGCAGTTCTTC. The encoded protein is CASSYGDRANEQFF. The full variable domain, in which reference TRBV5-4 and TRBJ2-1 provide the parts outside the CDR3, is ETGVTQSPTHLIKTRGQQVTLRCSSQSGHNTVSWYQQALGQGPQFIFQYYREEENGRGNFPPRFSGLQFPNYSSELNVNALELDDSALYLCASSYGDRANEQFFGPGTRLTVL.

V usage is TRBV10-3 and J usage is TRBJ1-2, with D perhaps matching TRBD1 (6 bases). V lost 5 bases to trimming and J lost 1 base, with 14 bases between them. CDR3 size: 15 residues. The germline gives CDR1 ENHRY, CDR2 SYGVKD. CDR3 coding DNA: TGTGCCATCAGTTCCCGGACAGCGAATAACTATGGCTACACCTTC. Translation gives CAISSRTANNYGYTF.

The chain has TRBV6-1 and TRBJ1-1, with 8 bases lining up with TRBD1. Germline CDR1 is MNHNS and CDR2 is SASEGT. Unmatched junction bases numbered 8, after V lost 4 bases and J lost 4 bases. This CDR3 region has 15 residues. The CDR3 DNA follows: TGTGCCAGCAGTGGCCTTAGACAGGGGCTCACTGAAGCTTTCTTT. This codes for CASSGLRQGLTEAFF.

The V and J genes are TRBV7-3 and TRBJ2-1; 7 bases match TRBD2. This CDR3 has 15 amino acids. The germline CDR1 and CDR2 sequences are SGHTA and FQGTGA. Trimming took 3 bases from V and 0 from J; bases not matched to a gene: 2. DNA of the CDR3: TGTGCCAGCAGCTTCCTAGCGGCCTCCTACAATGAGCAGTTCTTC. Encoded protein: CASSFLAASYNEQFF.

V is TRBV30 and J is TRBJ2-7; tentative D call: TRBD1 (6 bases). Between the trimmed V and J ends, which lost 0 bases and 6 bases, there was a span of 12 bases. Germline values: CDR1 GTSNPN, CDR2 SVGIG (reference sequence). CDR3 length equals 13 residues. CDR3 amino acids: CAWSVGQSSEQYF. The CDR3 DNA reads as TGTGCCTGGAGTGTTGGACAGTCGAGCGAGCAGTACTTC.

The rearrangement links TRBV28 to TRBJ1-5; D perhaps matches TRBD1 (6 bases). The CDR3 extends over 12 amino acids. Between the trimmed V and J ends, which lost 7 bases and 7 bases, there was a span of 11 bases. CDR1 MDHEN and CDR2 SYDVKM come from the germline V gene. This CDR3 is CASTEGGQPQHF. The CDR3 nucleotides are TGTGCCAGCACGGAAGGGGGACAGCCCCAGCATTTT.

This chain joins TRBV6-1 and TRBJ2-7; D is unclear. The V end was cut by 6 bases, the J end by 3 bases, with 6 bases between. The CDR3 sequence is 11 residues long. Germline V gene sequence: CDR1 MNHNS, CDR2 SASEGT. The CDR3 DNA reads TGTGCCAGCAGCCCCCACTACGAGCAGTACTTC. Its protein product is CASSPHYEQYF.

The table lists this clone with a count of one. The genes are TRBV11-3 and TRBJ1-4; 8 nucleotides match TRBD1. The J segment lost 4 bases and the V segment lost 0 bases, leaving 1 base of the junction unmatched. The CDR3 has 15 residues. Germline values: CDR1 SGHNT, CDR2 YENEEA. CDR3 region: CASSLDGQGNEKLFF. CDR3 sequence (DNA): TGTGCCAGCAGCTTAGACGGACAGGGTAATGAAAAACTGTTTTTT.

The chain couples TRBV29-1 to TRBJ1-1; the D gene is possibly TRBD1 (5 bases). V was trimmed by 3 bases and J by 1 base, leaving 9 bases between them. Germline CDR1 reads SQVTM; CDR2 reads ANQGSEA. This CDR3 has 13 amino acids. The CDR3 protein is CSVETDRNTEAFF. CDR3 in DNA: TGCAGCGTTGAGACCGACAGGAACACTGAAGCTTTCTTT.

This chain links TRBV11-2 with TRBJ1-5; no clear D. The V gene lost 1 base and the J gene lost 3 bases, with 10 bases spanning the gap. The germline V gene has CDR1 SGHAT and CDR2 FQNNGV. This CDR3 has 15 amino acids. CDR3 sequence reads: CASSLVSGLNQPQHF. The CDR3 DNA reads as TGTGCCAGCAGCTTAGTCTCGGGTCTCAATCAGCCCCAGCATTTT.

Written as DNA, the CDR3 is TGTGCCAGCTCACCAACGGACTCGGGGAATGAGCAGTTCTTC. Residues: CASSPTDSGNEQFF. V is TRBV18 and J is TRBJ2-1; D might be TRBD2 (5 bases). The CDR3 sequence is 14 residues long. V was clipped by 2 bases and J by 7 bases, with 12 bases between them. Germline lookup yields CDR1 KGHSH and CDR2 LQKENI.

This rearrangement joins TRBV28 to TRBJ2-5; 11 nucleotides agree with TRBD2. V was pared by 8 bases and J by 5 bases, with 13 bases of the junction left unmatched. Germline CDR1 MDHEN, CDR2 SYDVKM. This CDR3 has 16 amino acids. As DNA, the CDR3 is TGTGCCAGCGCTACCAGACTAGCGGGATCTGAGGAGACCCAGTACTTC. Protein product: CASATRLAGSEETQYF.

The chain uses TRBV7-2 and TRBJ2-1; TRBD2 might be the D (6 bases). Germline-derived CDR1 and CDR2 are SGHTA and FQGNSA. This CDR3 contains 15 residues. V shed 3 bases and J shed 6 bases, with 15 bases lying between them. CDR3 sequence (DNA): TGTGCCAGCAGCTTTAGTAAACTAGCCCCCAATGAGCAGTTCTTC. Its translation is CASSFSKLAPNEQFF.

This clone appeared once. This rearrangement joins TRBV5-6 to TRBJ1-1, with TRBD1 matching 8 bases. This CDR3 region has 16 residues. The J segment lost 0 bases and the V segment lost 0 bases, leaving 4 bases of the junction unmatched. Per the germline V gene, CDR1 is SGHDT and CDR2 is YYEEEE. In DNA form, the CDR3 reads TGTGCCAGCAGCTTGGACAGGGGGTTCATGAACACTGAAGCTTTCTTT. Protein sequence: CASSLDRGFMNTEAFF.

The chain employs TRBV5-1 and TRBJ2-3; perhaps TRBD2 as D (6 bases). With 3 bases removed from V and 3 bases from J, the gap between germline ends came to 14 bases. The length of the CDR3 is 15 residues. Germline CDR1 is SGHRS and CDR2 is YFSETQ. Written as DNA, the CDR3 is TGCGCCAGCAGCTCTCTTCGGCGGGAAACAGATACGCAGTATTTT. Protein sequence: CASSSLRRETDTQYF.

This clone was counted once. The chain carries TRBV10-3 and TRBJ1-1; 10 bases map to TRBD1. V shed 6 bases and J 5 bases; nucleotides not matched to a gene: 3. CDR1 is ENHRY and CDR2 is SYGVKD in the germline V gene. The CDR3 loop spans 13 amino acids. DNA of the CDR3: TGTGCCATCAGCGGGACAGGGGTTACTGAAGCTTTCTTT. The encoded protein is CAISGTGVTEAFF.

The V and J genes are TRBV15 and TRBJ1-6; D uncertain. CDR1 LNHNV and CDR2 YYDKDF come from the germline V gene (reference sequence). The CDR3 is 13 amino acids. V lost 0 bases, J lost 10 bases, and 7 bases lay in between. The CDR3 reads CATSRDNRSPLHF. Written as DNA, the CDR3 is TGTGCCACCAGCAGAGATAATCGGTCACCCCTCCACTTT.

This chain joins TRBV7-2 and TRBJ2-7, with D perhaps matching TRBD1 (6 bases). The CDR3 sequence is 14 residues long. Germline V lookup: CDR1 SGHTA, CDR2 FQGNSA. The V end lost 7 bases, the J end lost 7 bases, and 20 bases lay between the germline ends. The CDR3 sequence: CASIMTGGQGEQYF. In DNA, the CDR3 is TGTGCCAGCATCATGACAGGTGGGCAGGGGGAGCAGTACTTC.

Only one count was recorded for this clone. This chain links TRBV5-1 with TRBJ2-5; possible D gene TRBD1, 6 bases. Germline V gives CDR1 SGHRS, CDR2 YFSETQ. The CDR3 length is 14 residues. V lost 4 bases, J lost 1 base, and 11 bases lay in between. This chain's CDR3 is CASSMTGIQETQYF. The CDR3 coding sequence is TGCGCCAGCAGCATGACAGGTATCCAAGAGACCCAGTACTTC.

Of note for this clone: One junction end does not reproduce the germline sequence, and a read error may be involved. The V and J genes are TRBV27 and TRBJ2-1; TRBD1 agrees at 7 bases. The V gene's germline CDR1 is MNHEY and CDR2 SMNVEV (reference sequence). The CDR3 is 16 amino acids. CDR3 DNA sequence: TGTGCCAGCACTTTAGGGCCCGGGACAGAACCCAATGAGCAGTTCTTC. As protein: CASTLGPGTEPNEQFF.

The chain is built from TRBV7-3 and TRBJ2-1, with 7 positions matching TRBD2. Germline CDR1 reads SGHTA; CDR2 reads FQGTGA. V shed 2 bases and J 5 bases; nucleotides not matched to a gene: 6. The CDR3 has 15 amino acids. CDR3 sequence reads: CASSLGWEGNNEQFF. The CDR3 DNA reads TGTGCCAGCAGCTTAGGGTGGGAGGGAAACAATGAGCAGTTCTTC. Drawing the rest from reference TRBV7-3 and TRBJ2-1, the complete variable domain is GAGVSQTPSNKVTEKGKYVELRCDPISGHTALYWYRQSLGQGPEFLIYFQGTGAADDSGLPNDRFFAVRPEGSVSTLKIQRTERGDSAVYLCASSLGWEGNNEQFFGPGTRLTVL.

The rearrangement joins TRBV9 to TRBJ2-5; the match to TRBD2 covers 10 bases. CDR1 and CDR2 (germline): SGDLS, YYNGEE. Trimming at V came to 1 base and at J to 1 base, leaving 1 base not matched to a gene. CDR3 length: 15 residues. The CDR3 DNA reads TGTGCCAGCAGCGTACTAGCGGGGGTCCAAGAGACCCAGTACTTC. It translates to CASSVLAGVQETQYF. Together with reference TRBV9 and TRBJ2-5, the CDR3 gives the full variable domain: DSGVTQTPKHLITATGQRVTLRCSPRSGDLSVYWYQQSLDQGLQFLIQYYNGEERAKGNILERFSAQQFPDLHSELNLSSLELGDSALYFCASSVLAGVQETQYFGPGTRLLVL.

The chain is built from TRBV28 and TRBJ1-1; TRBD1 matches at 9 bases. V dropped 6 bases and J dropped 7; count of bases not matched to a gene: 9. Germline-derived CDR1 and CDR2 are MDHEN and SYDVKM. CDR3 length: 14 residues. The CDR3 is CASRPGTGIFEAFF. For the CDR3, the DNA is TGTGCCAGCAGGCCCGGGACAGGGATTTTTGAAGCTTTCTTT.

The chain recombines TRBV5-1 with TRBJ1-5, with 9 nucleotides matching TRBD1. V lost 1 base and J lost 6; bases outside the gene matches: 5. The CDR3 has 15 residues. CDR1 SGHRS and CDR2 YFSETQ come from the germline V gene. The CDR3 DNA reads as TGCGCCAGCAGCTTGTCTGGGACAGGGAGTCAGCCCCAGCATTTT. Encoded protein: CASSLSGTGSQPQHF.

This clone was seen more than once but under ten times. The gene calls are TRBV25-1 and TRBJ2-7; D gene uncertain. Trimming cost V 8 bases and J 7 bases, with 12 bases left between them. This CDR3 is built from 11 residues. Germline V gives CDR1 MGHDK, CDR2 SYGVNS. CDR3 region: CASGYLGEQYF. Written as DNA, the CDR3 is TGTGCCAGCGGGTACCTCGGGGAGCAGTACTTC.

The chain uses TRBV6-5 and TRBJ2-7; 9 nucleotides line up with TRBD1. The CDR3 extends over 14 amino acids. Germline V CDR1 and CDR2: MNHEY, SVGAGI. J gave up 5 bases and V 6 bases, and 8 bases lay outside the gene matches. In DNA, the CDR3 is TGTGCCAGCAGGGTCGGGACAGGGTACGACGAGCAGTACTTC. Residues: CASRVGTGYDEQYF.